This T cell receptor (beta chain) was obtained from a study of beta chain features in type 1 diabetes. Study overall: Cells sorted and examined across all samples totaled approximately 100 million. Findings and caveats of the study: Sequencing from cDNA could over-represent high-TCR-expressing cells. Shortening of TCRB CDR3s, moderate but significant, appeared in all four CD4+ subsets of Type 1 diabetes patients.

What was sequenced were expressed TCRB transcripts, since all of the isolated RNA had been reverse transcribed. TCRdb's copy holds only in-frame clones and misses some; the assay was immunoSEQ multiplex PCR. Of about 270,000 clones listed, around an eighth are singletons. All sorted populations exceeded 98% purity. On this clone: Its antigen is undetermined.

This CDR3 region has 14 residues. Deletions cut 0 bases from V and 4 bases from J, with 8 bases between. Per the germline V gene, CDR1 is MGHRA and CDR2 is YSYEKL. Sequencing input: naive CD4+ T cells from blood. The sequence was collected from a man aged 30 to 45 with type 1 diabetes. The gene calls are TRBV4-1 and TRBJ2-3; D gene ambiguous. CDR3: CASSQDPVADTQYF. In DNA, the CDR3 is TGCGCCAGCAGCCAAGATCCAGTGGCAGATACGCAGTATTTT.